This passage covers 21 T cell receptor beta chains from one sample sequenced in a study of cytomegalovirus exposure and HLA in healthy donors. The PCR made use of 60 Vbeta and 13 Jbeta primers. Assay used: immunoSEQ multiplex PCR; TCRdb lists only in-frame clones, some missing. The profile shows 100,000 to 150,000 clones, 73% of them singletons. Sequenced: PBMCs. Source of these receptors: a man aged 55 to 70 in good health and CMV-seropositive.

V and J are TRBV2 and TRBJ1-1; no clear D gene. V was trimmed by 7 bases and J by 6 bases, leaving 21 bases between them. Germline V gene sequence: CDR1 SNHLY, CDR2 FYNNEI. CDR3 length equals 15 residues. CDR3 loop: CASTPRGNLGAEAFF. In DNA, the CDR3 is TGTGCCAGCACCCCGAGAGGGAACTTAGGAGCTGAAGCTTTCTTT.

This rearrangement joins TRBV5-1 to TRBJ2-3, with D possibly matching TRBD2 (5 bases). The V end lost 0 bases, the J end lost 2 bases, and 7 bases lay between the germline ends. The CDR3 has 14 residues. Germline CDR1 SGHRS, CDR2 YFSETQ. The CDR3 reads CASSLGGDTDTQYF. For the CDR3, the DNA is TGCGCCAGCAGCTTGGGGGGAGACACAGATACGCAGTATTTT.

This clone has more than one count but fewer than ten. The CDR3 spells CASSSVLNYNYGYTF. CDR3 DNA sequence: TGTGCCAGCAGCTCTGTCCTCAACTACAACTATGGCTACACCTTC. The chain has TRBV5-6 and TRBJ1-2; D not resolved. CDR3 length equals 15 residues. Germline V CDR1 and CDR2: SGHDT, YYEEEE. V lost 3 bases and J lost 2, with 14 bases in between.

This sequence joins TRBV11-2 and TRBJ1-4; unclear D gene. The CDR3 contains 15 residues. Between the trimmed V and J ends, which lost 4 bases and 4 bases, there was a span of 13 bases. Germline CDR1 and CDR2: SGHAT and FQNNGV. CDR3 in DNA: TGTGCCAGCAGCTCCGATCGGGGTGGTAATGAAAAACTGTTTTTT. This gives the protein CASSSDRGGNEKLFF.

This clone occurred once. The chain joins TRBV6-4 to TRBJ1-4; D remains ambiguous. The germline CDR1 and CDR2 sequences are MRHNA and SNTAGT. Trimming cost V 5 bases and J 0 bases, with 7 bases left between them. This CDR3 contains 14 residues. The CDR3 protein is CASSWATTNEKLFF. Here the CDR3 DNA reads TGTGCCAGCAGTTGGGCAACAACTAATGAAAAACTGTTTTTT.

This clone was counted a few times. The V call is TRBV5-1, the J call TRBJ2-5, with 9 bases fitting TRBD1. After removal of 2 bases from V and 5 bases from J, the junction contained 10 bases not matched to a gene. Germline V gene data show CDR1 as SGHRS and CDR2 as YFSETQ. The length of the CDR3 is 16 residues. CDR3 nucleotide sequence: TGCGCCAGCAGCTTCCAATTGGGGACAGGGTCGGAGACCCAGTACTTC. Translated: CASSFQLGTGSETQYF.

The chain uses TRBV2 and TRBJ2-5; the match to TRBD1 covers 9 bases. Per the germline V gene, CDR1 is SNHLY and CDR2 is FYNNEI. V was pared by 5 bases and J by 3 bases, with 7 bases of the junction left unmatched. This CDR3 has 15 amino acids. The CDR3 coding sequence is TGTGCCAGCAGTCTCCCGGGACAGGGAAAAGAGACCCAGTACTTC. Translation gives CASSLPGQGKETQYF.

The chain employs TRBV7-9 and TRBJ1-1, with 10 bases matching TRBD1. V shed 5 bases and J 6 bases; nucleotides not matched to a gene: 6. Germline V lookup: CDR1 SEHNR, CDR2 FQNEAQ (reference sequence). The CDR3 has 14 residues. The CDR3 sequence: CASSARDRGPEAFF. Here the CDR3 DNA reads TGTGCCAGCAGCGCCCGGGACAGGGGCCCTGAAGCTTTCTTT. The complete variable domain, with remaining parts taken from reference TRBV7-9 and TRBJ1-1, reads DTGVSQNPRHKITKRGQNVTFRCDPISEHNRLYWYRQTLGQGPEFLTYFQNEAQLEKSRLLSDRFSAERPKGSFSTLEIQRTEQGDSAMYLCASSARDRGPEAFFGQGTRLTVV.

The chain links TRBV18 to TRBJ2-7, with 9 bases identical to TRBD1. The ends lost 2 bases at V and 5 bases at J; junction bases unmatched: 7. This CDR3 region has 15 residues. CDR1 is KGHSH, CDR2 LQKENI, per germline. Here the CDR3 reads CASSPGGTGHDEQYF. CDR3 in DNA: TGTGCCAGCTCACCAGGCGGGACAGGGCACGACGAGCAGTACTTC.

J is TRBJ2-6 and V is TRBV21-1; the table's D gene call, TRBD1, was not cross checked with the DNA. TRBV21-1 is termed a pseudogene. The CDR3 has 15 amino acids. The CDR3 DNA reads TGTGCCAAACTACCAGGGGGATCTGGGGCCAACGTCCTGACTTTC. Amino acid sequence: CAKLPGGSGANVLTF.

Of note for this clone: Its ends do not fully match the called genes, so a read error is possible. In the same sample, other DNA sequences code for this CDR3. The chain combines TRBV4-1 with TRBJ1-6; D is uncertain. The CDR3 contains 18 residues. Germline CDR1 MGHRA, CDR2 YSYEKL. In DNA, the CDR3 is TGCGCTAGCAGCCAAGATAGCGTAACGGTTTCGAGGAATTCACCCCTCCACTTT. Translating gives CASSQDSVTVSRNSPLHF.

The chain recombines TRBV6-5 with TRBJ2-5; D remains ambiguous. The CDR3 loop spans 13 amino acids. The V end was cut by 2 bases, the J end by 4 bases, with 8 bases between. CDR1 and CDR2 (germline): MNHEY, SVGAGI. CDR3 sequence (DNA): TGTGCCAGCAGTTACCCCTCAGGAGAGACCCAGTACTTC. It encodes CASSYPSGETQYF.

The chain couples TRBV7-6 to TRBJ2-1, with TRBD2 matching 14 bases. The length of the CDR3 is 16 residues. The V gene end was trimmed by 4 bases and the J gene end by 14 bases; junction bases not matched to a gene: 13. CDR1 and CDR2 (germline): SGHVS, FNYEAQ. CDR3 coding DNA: TGTGCCAGCAGCTGGACTAGCGGGGGGACCTTCGGGGTCAAGTTCTTC. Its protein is CASSWTSGGTFGVKFF.

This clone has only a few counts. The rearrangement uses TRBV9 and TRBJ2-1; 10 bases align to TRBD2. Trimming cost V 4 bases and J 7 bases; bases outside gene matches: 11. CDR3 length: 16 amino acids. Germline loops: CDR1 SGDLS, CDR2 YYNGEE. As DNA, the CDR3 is TGTGCCAGCAGCTCGAACCTAGCGGGGGTTGTGAATGAGCAGTTCTTC. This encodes CASSSNLAGVVNEQFF.

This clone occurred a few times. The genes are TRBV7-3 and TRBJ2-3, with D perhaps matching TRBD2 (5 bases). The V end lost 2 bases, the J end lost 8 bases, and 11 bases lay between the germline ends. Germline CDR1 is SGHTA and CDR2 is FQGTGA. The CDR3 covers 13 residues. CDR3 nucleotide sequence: TGTGCCAGCAGCTTAGACTACAAAGGTACGCAGTATTTT. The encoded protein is CASSLDYKGTQYF.

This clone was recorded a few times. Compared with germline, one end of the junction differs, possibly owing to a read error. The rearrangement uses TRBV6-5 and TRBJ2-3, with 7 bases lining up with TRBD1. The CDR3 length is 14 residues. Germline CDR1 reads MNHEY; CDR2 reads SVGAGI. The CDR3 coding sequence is TGTGCCAGCAGTCGCGGACAGGCCCCTACCACTAGGCATTTT. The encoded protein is CASSRGQAPTTRHF.

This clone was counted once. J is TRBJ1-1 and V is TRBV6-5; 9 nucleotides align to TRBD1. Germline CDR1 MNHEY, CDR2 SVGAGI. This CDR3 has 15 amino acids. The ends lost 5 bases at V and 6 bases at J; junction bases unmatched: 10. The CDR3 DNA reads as TGTGCCAGCAGTCCCCCGACAGGGGGGCTATCTGAAGCTTTCTTT. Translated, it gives CASSPPTGGLSEAFF.

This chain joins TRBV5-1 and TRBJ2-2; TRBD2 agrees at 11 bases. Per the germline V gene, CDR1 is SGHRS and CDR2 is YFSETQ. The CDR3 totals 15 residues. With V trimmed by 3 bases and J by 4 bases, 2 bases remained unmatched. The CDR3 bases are TGCGCCAGCAGCTACGGGACTAGCGGCACCGGGGAGCTGTTTTTT. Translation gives CASSYGTSGTGELFF. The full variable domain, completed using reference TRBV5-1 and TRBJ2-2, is KAGVTQTPRYLIKTRGQQVTLSCSPISGHRSVSWYQQTPGQGLQFLFEYFSETQRNKGNFPGRFSGRQFSNSRSEMNVSTLELGDSALYLCASSYGTSGTGELFFGEGSRLTVL.

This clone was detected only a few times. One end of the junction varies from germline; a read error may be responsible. In DNA, the CDR3 is TGTTCCAGCAGCTGGGACTTCTACGAGCAGTACTTC. It is translated as CSSSWDFYEQYF. The chain carries TRBV7-9 and TRBJ2-7; possibly TRBD2 for D (6 bases). The germline V gene encodes CDR1 SEHNR and CDR2 FQNEAQ (reference sequence). CDR3 length: 12 residues.

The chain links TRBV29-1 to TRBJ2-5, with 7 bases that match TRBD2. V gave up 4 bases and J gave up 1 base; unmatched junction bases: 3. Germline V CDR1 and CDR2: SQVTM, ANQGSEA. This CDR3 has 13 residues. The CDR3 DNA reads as TGCAGCGTTGGTCCTAGCGGCCAAGAGACCCAGTACTTC. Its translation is CSVGPSGQETQYF.

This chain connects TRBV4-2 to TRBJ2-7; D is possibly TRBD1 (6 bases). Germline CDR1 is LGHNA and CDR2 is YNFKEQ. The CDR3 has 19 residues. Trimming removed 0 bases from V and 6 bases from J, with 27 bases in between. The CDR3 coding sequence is TGTGCCAGCAGCCAAGATGGGGCAGGGGCGGTTCCCCCGAGCGGCGAGCAGTACTTC. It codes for CASSQDGAGAVPPSGEQYF.